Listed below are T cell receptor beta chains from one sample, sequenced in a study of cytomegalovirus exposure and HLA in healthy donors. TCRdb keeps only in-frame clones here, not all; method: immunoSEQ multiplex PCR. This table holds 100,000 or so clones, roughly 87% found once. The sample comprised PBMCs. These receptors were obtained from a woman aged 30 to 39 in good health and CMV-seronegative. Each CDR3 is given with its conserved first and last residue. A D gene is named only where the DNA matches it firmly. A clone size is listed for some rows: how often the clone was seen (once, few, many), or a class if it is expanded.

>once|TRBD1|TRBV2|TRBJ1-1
TGTGCCAGCAGTGAGAACAGGGGATACACTGAAGCTTTCTTT
CASSENRGYTEAFF
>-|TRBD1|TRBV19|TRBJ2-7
TGTGCCAGTAGTATATCCCGGACAGGCAAGTCGGTATGGTTCTACGAGCAGTACTTC
CASSISRTGKSVWFYEQYF
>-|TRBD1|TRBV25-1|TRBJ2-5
TGTGCCAGCAGCCGGGACAGCCAAGAGACCCAGTACTTC
CASSRDSQETQYF
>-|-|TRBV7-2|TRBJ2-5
TGTGCCAGCAGCTACCAGTCAGATGGGACCCAGTACTTC
CASSYQSDGTQYF
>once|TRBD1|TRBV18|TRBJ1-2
TGTGCCAGCTCACCACTACCGGGACAGCCTAATGGCTACACCTTC
CASSPLPGQPNGYTF
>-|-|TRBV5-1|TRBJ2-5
TGCGCCAGCAGCTTGGTAGGGGCCAAGGAGACCCAGTACTTC
CASSLVGAKETQYF
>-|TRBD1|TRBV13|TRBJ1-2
TGTGCCAGCAGCTTAATAAAGGGACAGGGGAACTATGGCTACACCTTC
CASSLIKGQGNYGYTF
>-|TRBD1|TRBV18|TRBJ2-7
TGTGCCAGCTCGCTCGGACAGGGCATACCCTCCTACGAGCAGTACTTC
CASSLGQGIPSYEQYF
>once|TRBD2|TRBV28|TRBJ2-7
TGTGCCAGCACGTCTAAGAGACTAGCTATGTCCTACCGCTACGAGCAGTACTTC
CASTSKRLAMSYRYEQYF
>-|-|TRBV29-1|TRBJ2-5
TGCAGCGTTGAAGGGCAGGCGACCCAGTACTTC
CSVEGQATQYF
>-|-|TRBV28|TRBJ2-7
TGTGCCAGCAGTTCGGCGGGGCTAGTCGAGCAGTACTTC
CASSSAGLVEQYF
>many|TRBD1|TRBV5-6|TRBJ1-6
TGTGCCAGCAGCTTGCAATTTTCGCGGGCAGGGGGGAATTCACCCCTCCACTTT
CASSLQFSRAGGNSPLHF
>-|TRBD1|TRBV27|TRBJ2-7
TGTGCCAGCAGTGTGGGACAGGGGGAATACGAGCAGTACTTC
CASSVGQGEYEQYF
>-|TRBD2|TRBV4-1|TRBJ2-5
TGCGCCAGCAGCCAAGTTAGGGCTAGCGGGGGCGCAACCCAGTACTTC
CASSQVRASGGATQYF
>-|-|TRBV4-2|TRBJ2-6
TGTGCCAGCAGCCAAGACGGGAGCTCTGGGGCCAACGTCCTGACTTTC
CASSQDGSSGANVLTF
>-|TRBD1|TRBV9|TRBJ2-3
TGTGCCAGCAGCGAGGCAGGGGGAACAGATACGCAGTATTTT
CASSEAGGTDTQYF
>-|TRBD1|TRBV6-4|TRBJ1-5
TGTGCCAGCAGCGAGACAGGGACAGACCAGCCCCAGCATTTT
CASSETGTDQPQHF
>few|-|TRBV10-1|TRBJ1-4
TGCGCCAGCGGAACAGGGTCGGCGCTGGATAATGAAAAACTGTTTTTT
CASGTGSALDNEKLFF
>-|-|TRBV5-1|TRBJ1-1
TGCGCCAGCAGCTTGGCCCGAGGATCTTACACTGAAGCTTTCTTT
CASSLARGSYTEAFF
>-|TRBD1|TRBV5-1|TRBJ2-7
TGCGCCAGCAGCCTACGGACAGGGCTTTACGAGCAGTACTTC
CASSLRTGLYEQYF
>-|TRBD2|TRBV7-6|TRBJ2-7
TGTGCCAGCAGCATAACCGGACTAGCTTCTGACGAGCAGTACTTC
CASSITGLASDEQYF
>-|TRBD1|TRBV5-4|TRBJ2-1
TGTGCCAGCAGCTTTAAAGACAGGGCCTACAATGAGCAGTTCTTC
CASSFKDRAYNEQFF
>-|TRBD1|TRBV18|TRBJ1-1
TGTGCCAGCTCACCGGACAGGGAACGGGGCACTGAAGCTTTCTTT
CASSPDRERGTEAFF
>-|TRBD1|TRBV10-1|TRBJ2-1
TGCGCCAGCAGTGAGTTCCGGGACAGGGTTTACAATGAGCAGTTCTTC
CASSEFRDRVYNEQFF
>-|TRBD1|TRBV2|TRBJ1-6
TGTGCCAGCAGTGTTATTCCGGGACAGGGGATAAATAATTCACCCCTCCACTTT
CASSVIPGQGINNSPLHF
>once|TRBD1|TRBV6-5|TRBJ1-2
TGTGCCAGCAGTTACGGGACAGGGGGTATCTATGGCTACACCTTC
CASSYGTGGIYGYTF
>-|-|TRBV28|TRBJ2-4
TGTGCCAGCAGCCTCTTTAAAAACATTCAGTACTTC
CASSLFKNIQYF
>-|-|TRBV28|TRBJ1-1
TGTGCCAGCAGACCCGGGGGAATGAACACTGAAGCTTTCTTT
CASRPGGMNTEAFF
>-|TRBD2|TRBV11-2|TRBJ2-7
TGTGCCACCTCCCACCCAGTAGCGGGCCTCCACGAGCAGTACTTC
CATSHPVAGLHEQYF
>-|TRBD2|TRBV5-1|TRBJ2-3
TGCGCCAGCAGCTTGGAACCGGGAGGGCCAGGCACAGATACGCAGTATTTT
CASSLEPGGPGTDTQYF
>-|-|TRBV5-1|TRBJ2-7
TGCGCCAGCAGCCTTAGCGAGAGGTTGTCCTACGAGCAGTACTTC
CASSLSERLSYEQYF
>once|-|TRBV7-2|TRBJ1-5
TGTGCCAGCAGCTATCGGTTTGGCAATCAGCCCCAGCATTTT
CASSYRFGNQPQHF
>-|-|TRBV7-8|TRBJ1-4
TGTGCCAGCAGCCCCCCGGGCAGGGACTCGACTAATGAAAAACTGTTTTTT
CASSPPGRDSTNEKLFF
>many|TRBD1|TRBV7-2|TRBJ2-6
TGTGCCAGCAGCTTAGGAGGGGGCTACAACGTCCTGACTTTC
CASSLGGGYNVLTF
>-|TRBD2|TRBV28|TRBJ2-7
TGTGCCAGCAGTATTCTCACGGGAGGGGTCTACGAGCAGTACTTC
CASSILTGGVYEQYF
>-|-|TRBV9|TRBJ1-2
TGTGCCAGCAGCGCCTTCCGGGAGGGGTTGGACTATGGCTACACCTTC
CASSAFREGLDYGYTF
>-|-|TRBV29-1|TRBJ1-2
TGCAGCGTGCGAACAGGGATCACTCCCTATGGCTACACCTTC
CSVRTGITPYGYTF
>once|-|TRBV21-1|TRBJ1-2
TGTGCCAGCAGCAAAGGTAATGGGGAGCTCCACTTC
CASSKGNGELHF
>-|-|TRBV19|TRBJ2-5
TGTGCCAGTAGTGTGAAACTACTACAAGAGACCCAGTACTTC
CASSVKLLQETQYF
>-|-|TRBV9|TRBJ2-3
TGTGCCAGCAGCCCTTTGAGCACAGATACGCAGTATTTT
CASSPLSTDTQYF